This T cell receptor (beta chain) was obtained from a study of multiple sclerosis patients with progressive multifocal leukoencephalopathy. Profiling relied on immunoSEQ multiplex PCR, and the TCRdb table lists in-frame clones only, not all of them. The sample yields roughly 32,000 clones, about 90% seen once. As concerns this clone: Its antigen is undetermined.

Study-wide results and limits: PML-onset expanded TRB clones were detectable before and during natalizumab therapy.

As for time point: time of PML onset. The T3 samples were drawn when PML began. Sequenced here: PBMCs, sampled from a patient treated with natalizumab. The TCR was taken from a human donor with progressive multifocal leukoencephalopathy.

In DNA, the CDR3 is TGTGCCAGCACCCTCCGACAGGGTTTCCACGAGCAGTACTTC. Residues: CASTLRQGFHEQYF. This sequence joins TRBV6-5 and TRBJ2-7; 7 bases are shared with TRBD1. Germline V gene lookup returns CDR1 MNHEY and CDR2 SVGAGI. J was trimmed by 5 bases and V by 7 bases; bases with no gene match: 11. The CDR3 runs to 14 residues.